These 5 T cell receptor beta chains were all obtained from the same sample, sequenced in a study of glioma-infiltrating T cells. Using RNA template, CDR3s of TCR alpha and beta were amplified with iRepertoire arm-PCR. TCRdb re-derived calls from the multiplex PCR reads in MiXCR, one entry per CDR3 protein. The profile covers 9,500 to 12,000 distinct CDR3 sequences, with about three fifths appearing a single time and roughly 20% taken by the ten largest. Sequences were obtained from glioma tissue, nonneoplastic brain tissue, or PBMCs (not recorded which). The receptor source for this set is a human donor with low-grade glioma or glioblastoma, undergoing nonglioma brain surgery, or in good health (not recorded which).

By share, this clonotype counts as large. The V call is TRBV6-2 or TRBV6-3, the J call TRBJ2-5; D perhaps matches TRBD1 (6 bases). CDR3 size: 15 residues. Trimming stripped 2 bases from V and 2 bases from J, with 12 bases between. CDR1 is MNHEY, CDR2 SVGEGT, per germline. The CDR3 here is CASSYRGHLQETQYF. The CDR3 DNA is TGTGCCAGCAGTTACAGGGGACACCTACAAGAGACCCAGTACTTC.

The chain has TRBV12-3 or TRBV12-4 and TRBJ2-1; D possibly corresponds to TRBD2 (5 bases). V was trimmed by 6 bases and J by 3 bases, leaving 21 bases between them. This CDR3 spans 17 amino acids. CDR3 sequence: CASSSQGKRVIYNEQFF. CDR3 DNA sequence: TGTGCCAGCAGCTCCCAAGGGAAGAGGGTCATCTACAATGAGCAGTTCTTC.

This clonotype was seen only a few times. This may stem from a read error, because a much larger clone lies one nucleotide away. The rearrangement links TRBV7-9 to TRBJ2-2, with D unresolved. This CDR3 is built from 18 residues. Germline values: CDR1 SEHNR, CDR2 FQNEAQ (reference sequence). The CDR3 loop is CARSVQPRRVISTGELFF. DNA for the CDR3: TGTGCCCGCAGCGTTCAACCACGTCGGGTGATTTCAACCGGGGAGCTGTTTTTT.

About this clonotype: One junction end disagrees with the germline gene, perhaps due to a read error. The chain couples TRBV28 to TRBJ2-1, with TRBD1 as a possible D gene (6 bases). The CDR3 has 17 amino acids. From germline, CDR1 is MDHEN and CDR2 SYDVKM. The CDR3 loop reads CASSLGRSVGTRNEQSF. CDR3 DNA: TGTGCCAGCAGTTTAGGAAGAAGCGTCGGGACAAGGAATGAGCAGTCCTTC.

This clonotype was found many times. Just one base apart from a much larger clone, this may be a read error. This chain joins TRBV7-2 and TRBJ2-1; D is perhaps TRBD1 (6 bases). Germline V gene data show CDR1 as SGHTA and CDR2 as FQGNSA. CDR3 length: 14 residues. The CDR3 region is CARSLPGVMNEQFF. The DNA for the CDR3 is TGTGCCCGCAGCTTACCAGGGGTGATGAATGAGCAGTTCTTC.